This T cell receptor beta chain was retrieved from a study of regulatory T cells in long-lasting Graves disease. In regard to this clonotype: Its target is not known.

Time point in this sample: newly diagnosed GD, antithyroid drugs for less than 3 months. RNA extracted from PBMCs served as the sequencing template. Germline V CDR1 and CDR2: LNHNV, YYDKDF (reference sequence). The CDR3 consists of 14 residues. The ends were cut back, 0 bases at V and 7 bases at J, with 12 bases in the middle. Study observations and caveats: TRBV28, TRBJ1-2 and TRBJ2-5 emerged as the favored segments in persistent disease. Public clonotype sharing was higher in persistent than newly diagnosed patients.

HTBI primers from iRepertoire and Arm-PCR of CDR3 regions yielded the TCR beta libraries. TCRdb re-called the multiplex PCR reads through MiXCR, storing one row per CDR3 protein. The table has over 200,000 distinct CDR3 sequences, 15% to 20% seen once. This chain joins TRBV15 and TRBJ2-5, with a tentative D call TRBD2 (5 bases). The sequences come from peripheral blood mononuclear cells (PBMCs), collected at new diagnosis, from a patient treated with antithyroid drugs. The clonotype was recovered from a female donor with Graves disease. The CDR3: CATSRETGLGTQYF. As DNA, the CDR3 is TGTGCCACCAGCAGAGAGACGGGATTAGGGACCCAGTACTTC.